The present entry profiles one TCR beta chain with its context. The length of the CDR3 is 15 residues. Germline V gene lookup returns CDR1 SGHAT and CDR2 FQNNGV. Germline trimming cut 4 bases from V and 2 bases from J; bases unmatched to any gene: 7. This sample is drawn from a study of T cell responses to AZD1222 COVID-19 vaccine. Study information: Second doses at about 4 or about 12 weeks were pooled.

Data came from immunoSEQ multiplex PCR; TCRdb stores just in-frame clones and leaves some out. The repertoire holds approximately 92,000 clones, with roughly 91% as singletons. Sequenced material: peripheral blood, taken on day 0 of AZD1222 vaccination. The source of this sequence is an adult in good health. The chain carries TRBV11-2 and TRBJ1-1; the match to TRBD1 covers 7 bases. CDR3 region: CASSSGQERNTEAFF. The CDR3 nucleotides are TGTGCCAGCAGCTCCGGACAGGAGAGAAACACTGAAGCTTTCTTT.